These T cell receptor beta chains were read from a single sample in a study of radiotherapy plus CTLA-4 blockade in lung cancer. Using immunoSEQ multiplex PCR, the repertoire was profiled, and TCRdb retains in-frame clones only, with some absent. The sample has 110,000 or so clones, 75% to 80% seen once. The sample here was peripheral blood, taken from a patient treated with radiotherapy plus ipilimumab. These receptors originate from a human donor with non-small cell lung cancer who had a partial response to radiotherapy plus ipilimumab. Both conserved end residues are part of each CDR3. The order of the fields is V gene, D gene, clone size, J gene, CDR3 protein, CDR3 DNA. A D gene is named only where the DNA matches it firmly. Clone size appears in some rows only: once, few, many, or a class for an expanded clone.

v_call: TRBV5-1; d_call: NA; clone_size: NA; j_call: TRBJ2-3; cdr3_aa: CASSLGSGTSTDTQYF; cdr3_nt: TGCGCCAGCAGCTTGGGGAGCGGTACTAGCACAGATACGCAGTATTTT
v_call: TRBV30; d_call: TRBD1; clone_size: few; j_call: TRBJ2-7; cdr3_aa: CAWSPGQGDYEQYF; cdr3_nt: TGTGCCTGGAGTCCCGGACAGGGCGATTACGAGCAGTACTTC
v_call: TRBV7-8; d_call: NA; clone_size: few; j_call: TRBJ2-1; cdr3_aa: CASSLASRVQLNEQFF; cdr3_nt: TGTGCCAGCAGCTTAGCCTCGCGAGTACAGCTAAATGAGCAGTTCTTC
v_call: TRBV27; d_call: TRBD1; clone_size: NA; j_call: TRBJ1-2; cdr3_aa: CASSGTGFFYGYTF; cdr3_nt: TGTGCCAGCAGTGGGACAGGGTTTTTCTATGGCTACACCTTC
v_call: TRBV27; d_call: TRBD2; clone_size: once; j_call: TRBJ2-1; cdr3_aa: CASSLGGLSVSYNEQFF; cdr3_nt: TGTGCCAGCAGTTTAGGGGGACTAAGCGTCTCCTACAATGAGCAGTTCTTC
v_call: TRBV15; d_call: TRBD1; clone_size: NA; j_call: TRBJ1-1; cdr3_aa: CATSGLQGSFGAFF; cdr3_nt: TGTGCCACCAGCGGCCTACAGGGGTCTTTTGGAGCTTTCTTT
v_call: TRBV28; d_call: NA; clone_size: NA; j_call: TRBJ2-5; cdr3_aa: CASSFGQGWSETQYF; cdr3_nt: TGTGCCAGCAGTTTTGGGCAGGGTTGGTCAGAGACCCAGTACTTC
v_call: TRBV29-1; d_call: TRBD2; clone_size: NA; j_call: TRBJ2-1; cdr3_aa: CSVDRGSGGGNEQFF; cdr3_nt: TGCAGCGTTGATCGCGGGAGTGGGGGGGGTAATGAGCAGTTCTTC
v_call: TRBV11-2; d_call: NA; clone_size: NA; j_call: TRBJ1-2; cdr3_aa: CASSPIPDGFYGYTF; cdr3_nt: TGTGCCAGCAGCCCCATACCCGACGGGTTTTATGGCTACACCTTC
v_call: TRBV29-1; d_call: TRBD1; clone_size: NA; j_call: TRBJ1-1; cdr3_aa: CSAGTGALWNTEAFF; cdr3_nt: TGCAGCGCCGGGACAGGGGCTCTTTGGAACACTGAAGCTTTCTTT
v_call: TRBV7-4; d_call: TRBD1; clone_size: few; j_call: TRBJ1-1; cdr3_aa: CASSHNAREQGSAFF; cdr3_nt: TGTGCCAGCAGCCATAATGCCCGGGAACAGGGGAGTGCTTTCTTT
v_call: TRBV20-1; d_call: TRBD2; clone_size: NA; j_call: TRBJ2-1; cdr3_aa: CSGGSLDEQFF; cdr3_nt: TGCAGTGGCGGGAGTCTGGATGAGCAGTTCTTC
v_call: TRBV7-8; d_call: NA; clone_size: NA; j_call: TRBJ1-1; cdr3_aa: CASRMGRGLPTEAFF; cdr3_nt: TGTGCCAGCAGAATGGGGCGGGGGCTCCCCACTGAAGCTTTCTTT
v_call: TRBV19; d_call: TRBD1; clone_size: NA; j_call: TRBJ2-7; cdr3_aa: CASRETGGINEQYF; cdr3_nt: TGTGCCAGTAGAGAGACAGGGGGCATCAACGAGCAGTACTTC
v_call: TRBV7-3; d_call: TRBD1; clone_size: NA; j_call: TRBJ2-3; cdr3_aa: CASSLGQGATDTQYF; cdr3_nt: TGTGCCAGCAGCTTAGGACAGGGAGCCACAGATACGCAGTATTTT
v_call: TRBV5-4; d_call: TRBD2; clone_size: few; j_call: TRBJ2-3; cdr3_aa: CASSLPTSGSEFRTDTQYF; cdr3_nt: TGTGCCAGCAGTTTGCCCACTAGCGGGAGCGAGTTCCGGACAGATACGCAGTATTTT
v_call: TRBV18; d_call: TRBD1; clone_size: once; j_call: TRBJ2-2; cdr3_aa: CASSPPTGTTGELFF; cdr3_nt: TGTGCCAGCTCACCGCCGACAGGGACCACCGGGGAGCTGTTTTTT
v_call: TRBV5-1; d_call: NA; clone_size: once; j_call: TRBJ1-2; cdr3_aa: CASSLDSVYGYTF; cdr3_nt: TGCGCCAGCAGCCTCGACAGCGTCTATGGCTACACCTTC
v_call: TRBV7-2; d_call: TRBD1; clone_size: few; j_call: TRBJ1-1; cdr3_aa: CASSLRQGSGIAKDTEAFF; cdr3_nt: TGTGCCAGCAGCCTAAGACAGGGTTCAGGGATCGCGAAGGATACTGAAGCTTTCTTT
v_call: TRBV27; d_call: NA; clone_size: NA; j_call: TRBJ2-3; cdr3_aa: CASRTGTFTDTQYF; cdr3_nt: TGTGCCAGCAGGACCGGGACATTCACAGATACGCAGTATTTT
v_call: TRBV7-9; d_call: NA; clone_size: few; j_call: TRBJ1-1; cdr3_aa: CASSTRRVGGRGNTEAFF; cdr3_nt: TGTGCCAGCAGCACCCGCCGGGTCGGGGGGCGCGGGAACACTGAAGCTTTCTTT
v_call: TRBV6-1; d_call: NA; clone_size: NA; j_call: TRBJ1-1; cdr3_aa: CASSEAEGTAFF; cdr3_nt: TGTGCCAGCAGTGAAGCGGAGGGGACGGCTTTCTTT
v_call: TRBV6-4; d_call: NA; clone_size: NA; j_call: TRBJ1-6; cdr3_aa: CASSPKGGDSPLHF; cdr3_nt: TGTGCCAGCAGTCCGAAGGGGGGGGATTCACCCCTCCACTTT
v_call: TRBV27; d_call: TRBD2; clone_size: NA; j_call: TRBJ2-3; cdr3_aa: CASSKLASDTQYF; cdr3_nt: TGTGCCAGCAGCAAACTAGCGTCAGATACGCAGTATTTT
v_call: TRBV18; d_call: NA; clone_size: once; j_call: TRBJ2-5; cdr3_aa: CASSPPSQETQYF; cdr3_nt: TGTGCCAGCTCACCACCGAGCCAAGAGACCCAGTACTTC
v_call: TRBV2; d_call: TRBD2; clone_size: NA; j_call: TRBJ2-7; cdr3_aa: CASSSGTSLYEQYF; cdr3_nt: TGTGCCAGCAGTTCCGGGACTAGTCTATACGAGCAGTACTTC
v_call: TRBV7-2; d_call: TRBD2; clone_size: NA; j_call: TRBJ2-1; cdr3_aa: CASSSSGLAVYNEQFF; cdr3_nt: TGTGCCAGCAGCTCCTCGGGACTAGCGGTGTACAATGAGCAGTTCTTC
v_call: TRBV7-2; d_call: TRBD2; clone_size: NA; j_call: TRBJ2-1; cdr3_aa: CASSSASGSGFRSYNEQFF; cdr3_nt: TGTGCCAGCAGCTCCGCGAGCGGGAGTGGGTTTCGGTCCTACAATGAGCAGTTCTTC
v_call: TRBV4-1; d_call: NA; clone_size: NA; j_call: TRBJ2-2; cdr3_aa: CASSQDHWTDTGELFF; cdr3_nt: TGCGCCAGCAGCCAAGATCATTGGACAGACACCGGGGAGCTGTTTTTT
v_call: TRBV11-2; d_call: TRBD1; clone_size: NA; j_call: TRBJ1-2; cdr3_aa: CASSWDRDYGYTF; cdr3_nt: TGTGCCAGCAGCTGGGACAGAGACTATGGCTACACCTTC
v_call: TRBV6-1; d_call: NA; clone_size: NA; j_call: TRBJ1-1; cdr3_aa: CASSGSLSTEAFF; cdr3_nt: TGTGCCAGCAGTGGGTCCTTGAGCACTGAAGCTTTCTTT
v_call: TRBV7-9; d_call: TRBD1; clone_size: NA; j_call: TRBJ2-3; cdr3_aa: CASNIFSGGVDTQYF; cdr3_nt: TGTGCCAGCAACATCTTCTCAGGGGGTGTCGATACGCAGTATTTT
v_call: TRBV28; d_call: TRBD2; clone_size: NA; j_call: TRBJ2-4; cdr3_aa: CASATSQGKNIQYF; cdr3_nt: TGTGCCAGCGCGACTAGCCAAGGCAAAAACATTCAGTACTTC